The 23 T cell receptor beta chains below all came from one sample that was sequenced in a study of T cell repertoires in cytomegalovirus infection. Their antigens are not known. TCRdb processed the reads anew with MiXCR; each CDR3 protein has one entry. The table records fewer than 1,000,000 distinct CDR3 sequences, roughly 31% of them present only once. Sequenced here: cultured CD8+ T cells from PBMCs, sampled from culture after CMV antigen stimulation. All receptors come from a human donor in good health (CMV status not recorded). Some clones in this sample may be carry-over from other donors' samples.

J is TRBJ2-2 and V is TRBV27, with 10 bases identical to TRBD1. CDR3 length: 13 residues. The germline CDR1 and CDR2 sequences are MNHEY and SMNVEV (reference sequence). Trimming removed 8 bases from V and 6 bases from J; junction bases left unmatched: 3. The CDR3 loop is CASWTGGAGELFF. DNA for the CDR3: TGTGCCAGCTGGACAGGGGGGGCCGGGGAGCTGTTTTTT.

The V and J genes are TRBV2 and TRBJ2-1, with D possibly TRBD1 on 5 matching bases. The germline gives CDR1 SNHLY, CDR2 FYNNEI. The CDR3 is made up of 15 amino acids. Trimming removed 3 bases from V and 3 bases from J, with 12 bases in between. The CDR3 loop reads CASSDRDLDYNEQFF. CDR3 in DNA: TGTGCCAGCAGTGACAGGGATCTCGACTACAATGAGCAGTTCTTC.

CDR3 in DNA: TGTGCCAGCAGCTTAGCGCGCCTAGGGGGACCTAATGAAAAACTGTTTTTT. This gives the protein CASSLARLGGPNEKLFF. The chain employs TRBV7-8 and TRBJ1-4; the D gene is possibly TRBD1 (6 bases). The CDR3 runs 17 residues. Trimming took off 0 bases at V and 3 bases at J, with 14 bases between the two ends. CDR1 and CDR2 from the germline V gene are SGHVS and FQNEAQ.

This clonotype was found many times. This chain joins TRBV7-9 and TRBJ1-5; no definite D call. Germline lookup yields CDR1 SEHNR and CDR2 FQNEAQ (reference sequence). This CDR3 comprises 16 residues. V dropped 4 bases and J dropped 5 bases, with 18 bases sitting between them. The CDR3 DNA reads TGTGCCAGCAGCTCCTCCCGGGGAGGTTGGGATCAGCCCCAGCATTTT. Its translation is CASSSSRGGWDQPQHF.

In this sample, this clonotype turned up many times. CDR3 sequence (DNA): TGTGCCAGCAGCCCTAGCGGGGACCAAGAGACCCAGTACTTC. Translated: CASSPSGDQETQYF. The V gene is TRBV7-3, the J gene TRBJ2-5; 9 bases agree with TRBD2. V lost 5 bases, J lost 0 bases, and 1 base stayed unmatched. Germline lookup yields CDR1 SGHTA and CDR2 FQGTGA. The CDR3 covers 14 residues.

This clonotype was observed a few times. This sequence joins TRBV6-1 and TRBJ1-1, with TRBD1 identical over 9 bases. The CDR3 consists of 17 residues. CDR1 MNHNS and CDR2 SASEGT come from the germline V gene. V lost 5 bases, J lost 2 bases, and 12 bases stayed unmatched. CDR3 in amino acids: CASSYPGQGVANTEAFF. CDR3 sequence (DNA): TGTGCCAGCAGTTATCCGGGACAGGGTGTAGCTAACACTGAAGCTTTCTTT.

The chain employs TRBV10-2 and TRBJ1-2; TRBD1 matches at 7 bases. The CDR3 length is 15 residues. With V trimmed by 2 bases and J by 4 bases, 7 bases remained unmatched. Germline V gene sequence: CDR1 WSHSY, CDR2 SAAADI. CDR3 sequence reads: CASSEKGQSIYGYTF. The DNA for the CDR3 is TGCGCCAGCAGTGAGAAGGGACAGTCGATCTATGGCTACACCTTC.

V gene TRBV25-1 combines with J gene TRBJ1-1, with a weak D call TRBD1 (6 bases). Trimming removed 0 bases at V and 0 bases at J, with 17 bases between. The CDR3 loop spans 18 amino acids. The germline V gene has CDR1 MGHDK and CDR2 SYGVNS. CDR3 sequence reads: CASSEYLIGQHMNTEAFF. In DNA form, the CDR3 reads TGTGCCAGCAGTGAATATCTTATTGGACAGCACATGAACACTGAAGCTTTCTTT.

This clonotype occurred a few times. This sequence joins TRBV2 and TRBJ2-1, with TRBD2 matching over 9 bases. From germline, CDR1 is SNHLY and CDR2 FYNNEI. CDR3 length equals 16 residues. V lost 6 bases to trimming and J lost 0 bases; unmatched junction nucleotides: 6. The CDR3 sequence is CASSPSGVSSYNEQFF. CDR3 sequence (DNA): TGTGCCAGCAGCCCTAGCGGGGTTAGCTCCTACAATGAGCAGTTCTTC.

This clonotype has just a few counts. This chain links TRBV10-3 with TRBJ1-1; unclear D gene. Germline V CDR1 and CDR2: ENHRY, SYGVKD. CDR3 length: 15 amino acids. The V and J ends lost 7 bases and 3 bases respectively, with 18 bases between them. The CDR3 sequence: CAIKGSGRADTEAFF. DNA of the CDR3: TGTGCCATCAAGGGCAGCGGAAGGGCAGACACTGAAGCTTTCTTT.

In this sample, this clonotype turned up a few times. The chain couples TRBV7-8 to TRBJ2-7; a weak D match, TRBD2 (6 bases). Germline V gene data show CDR1 as SGHVS and CDR2 as FQNEAQ. V lost 2 bases to trimming and J lost 3 bases, with 11 bases between them. CDR3 size: 14 residues. The chain's CDR3 is CASSLTSLDYEQYF. In DNA form, the CDR3 reads TGTGCCAGCAGCTTAACTAGCTTAGACTACGAGCAGTACTTC.

This clonotype showed up just a few times. The chain employs TRBV4-1 and TRBJ2-5, with D possibly called TRBD1 or TRBD2 (5 bases each). This CDR3 comprises 16 residues. The germline CDR1 and CDR2 sequences are MGHRA and YSYEKL. V lost 4 bases to trimming and J lost 3 bases, with 18 bases between them. DNA of the CDR3: TGCGCCAGCAGCCGATCCGGGACCGTGCCCGAAGAGACCCAGTACTTC. The encoded protein is CASSRSGTVPEETQYF.

For the CDR3, the DNA is TGTGCCAGTAGCCGTATAGGCCTGGGGCGGAACTATGGCTACACCTTC. Translating it yields CASSRIGLGRNYGYTF. V is TRBV6-2 or TRBV6-3 and J is TRBJ1-2; possible D gene TRBD1, 5 bases. The V and J ends lost 9 bases and 2 bases respectively, with 22 bases between them. Germline lookup yields CDR1 MNHEY and CDR2 SVGEGT. This CDR3 is 16 amino acids long.

The chain employs TRBV11-1 and TRBJ2-1, with D uncertain. The CDR3 is 17 amino acids. Trimming pared 1 base from V and 4 bases from J, leaving 17 bases between. Germline CDR1 is SGHAT and CDR2 is FQDESV (reference sequence). As DNA, the CDR3 is TGTGCCAGCAGCTTAGGCGCCGTGGCGGCTTTTTACAATGAGCAGTTCTTC. It translates to CASSLGAVAAFYNEQFF.

The chain combines TRBV27 with TRBJ1-2; D unclear. The V end was cut by 7 bases, the J end by 4 bases, with 16 bases between. The CDR3 totals 14 residues. The germline V gene has CDR1 MNHEY and CDR2 SMNVEV (reference sequence). The CDR3 is CASKGQLTFYGYTF. The CDR3 DNA reads as TGTGCCAGCAAGGGCCAGCTAACCTTCTATGGCTACACCTTC.

CDR3 protein: CASSTGTRYGYTF. The CDR3 bases are TGTGCCAGCAGTACAGGGACCCGCTATGGCTACACCTTC. The V gene is TRBV6-1, the J gene TRBJ1-2, with D maybe TRBD1 (6 bases). The CDR3 has 13 amino acids. V was cut by 5 bases and J by 4 bases, with 11 bases left in between. CDR1 is MNHNS, CDR2 SASEGT, per germline.

The V gene is TRBV28, the J gene TRBJ1-4; D call uncertain. The CDR3 loop spans 15 amino acids. Between the trimmed V and J ends, which lost 2 bases and 4 bases, there was a span of 11 bases. From germline, CDR1 is MDHEN and CDR2 SYDVKM. The CDR3 DNA is TGTGCCAGCAGTTTACACAAGAGGAGTAATGAAAAACTGTTTTTT. This gives the protein CASSLHKRSNEKLFF.

V and J are TRBV27 and TRBJ2-3; D is uncertain. Germline CDR1 and CDR2: MNHEY and SMNVEV (reference sequence). This CDR3 is built from 12 residues. The V and J ends lost 8 bases and 8 bases respectively, with 14 bases between them. The CDR3 protein is CASSRPLGTQYF. In DNA, the CDR3 is TGTGCCAGCTCGAGACCCCTGGGTACGCAGTATTTT.

Many counts were recorded for this clonotype. The V gene is TRBV7-8, the J gene TRBJ2-2; no firm D call. CDR1 is SGHVS, CDR2 FQNEAQ, per germline. Trimming stripped 4 bases from V and 6 bases from J, with 9 bases between. The CDR3 extends over 13 amino acids. The CDR3 nucleotides are TGTGCCAGCAGCTCTGCCGGTTCCGGGGAGCTGTTTTTT. Amino acid sequence: CASSSAGSGELFF.

This rearrangement joins TRBV5-1 to TRBJ2-5; D tentatively fits TRBD1 or TRBD2 (6 bases each). The germline V gene has CDR1 SGHRS and CDR2 YFSETQ. The V end lost 3 bases, the J end lost 5 bases, and 20 bases lay between the germline ends. The length of the CDR3 is 16 residues. The CDR3 region is CASSSELVGGLETQYF. The CDR3 DNA reads TGCGCCAGCAGCTCAGAACTAGTGGGGGGCTTGGAGACCCAGTACTTC. The full variable domain, with the rest looked up from reference TRBV5-1 and TRBJ2-5, is KAGVTQTPRYLIKTRGQQVTLSCSPISGHRSVSWYQQTPGQGLQFLFEYFSETQRNKGNFPGRFSGRQFSNSRSEMNVSTLELGDSALYLCASSSELVGGLETQYFGPGTRLLVL.

This clonotype was seen ten or more times. This chain joins TRBV7-2 and TRBJ1-1; a weak D match, TRBD1 (5 bases). CDR3 length: 18 amino acids. Trimming took 6 bases from V and 4 from J, leaving 27 bases between them. Germline-derived CDR1 and CDR2 are SGHTA and FQGNSA. The CDR3 here is CASSLTRWGLTTGTEAFF. The CDR3 bases are TGTGCCAGCAGTCTCACAAGGTGGGGACTCACCACGGGCACTGAAGCTTTCTTT.

The J gene is TRBJ1-2, the V gene TRBV19; the D is unclear. Trimming stripped 7 bases from V and 0 bases from J, with 27 bases between. Germline V gene data show CDR1 as LNHDA and CDR2 as SQIVND (reference sequence). The CDR3 totals 19 residues. The CDR3 nucleotides read TGTGCCAGTACGTCGGAAGGGCCAGACCTTTCTAGGGCTAACTATGGCTACACCTTC. It is translated as CASTSEGPDLSRANYGYTF. The variable domain in full, completed from reference TRBV19 and TRBJ1-2, reads DGGITQSPKYLFRKEGQNVTLSCEQNLNHDAMYWYRQDPGQGLRLIYYSQIVNDFQKGDIAEGYSVSREKKESFPLTVTSAQKNPTAFYLCASTSEGPDLSRANYGYTFGSGTRLTVV.

The V call is TRBV27, the J call TRBJ2-7; 10 bases are shared with TRBD1. J was trimmed by 3 bases and V by 7 bases; bases with no gene match: 6. The germline gives CDR1 MNHEY, CDR2 SMNVEV (reference sequence). This CDR3 has 14 residues. DNA for the CDR3: TGTGCCAGCAAATTCGGGACAGGGGACTACGAGCAGTACTTC. This translates into CASKFGTGDYEQYF.